The clone carrying this T cell receptor (beta chain) was counted between two and nine times. CDR1 and CDR2 from the germline V gene are SGHNT and YENEEA. This CDR3 contains 15 residues. Trimming removed 1 base from V and 2 bases from J, with 8 bases in between. The record originates from a study of blood T cell repertoires in COVID-19. Study-wide context: Samples of COVID-19 (acute and convalescent) were obtained from the United States, Italy and Spain. In each case, the material was cDNA or gDNA derived from T cells, B-cell-depleted T cells, or PBMCs.

In the study's own analysis: It was from reference gene primer amplification that nucleated cell counts were estimated. Assay used: immunoSEQ multiplex PCR; TCRdb lists only in-frame clones, some missing. The V and J calls and clone size come from that table; D and trimming were worked out from the DNA. The table includes 200,000 to 250,000 clones, around 80% detected once. The clonotype was recovered from a woman of 80 years or more with acute or convalescent COVID-19. The sequenced sample was peripheral blood. The chain uses TRBV11-3 and TRBJ2-2; D gene ambiguous. The CDR3 region has the DNA TGTGCCAGCAGCTTAGGCAGTCCTAACACCGGGGAGCTGTTTTTT. Protein: CASSLGSPNTGELFF.